One sample yielded the 17 T cell receptor beta chains listed below, sequenced in a study of blood T cells in healthy people across ages. For the second PCR, which ran for 7 to 11 cycles, a sample-barcoded 5' primer and a J-beta primer mix were used. TCRdb passed the 5' RACE reads through MiXCR, listing each CDR3 protein once. Found here are over a million distinct CDR3 sequences, under 45% of them singletons; the top ten hold approximately 17%. Sequencing was done on a sample of blood. Receptor source: an older woman in good health.

This chain joins TRBV27 and TRBJ1-5; TRBD1 is a possible D gene (5 bases). The V and J ends lost 5 bases and 5 bases respectively, with 13 bases between them. This CDR3 is 14 amino acids long. Germline CDR1 is MNHEY and CDR2 is SMNVEV (reference sequence). The CDR3 is CASSPGGPHQPQHF. The DNA for the CDR3 is TGTGCCAGCAGTCCTGGGGGTCCGCATCAGCCCCAGCATTTT.

The CDR3 protein is CASSLGAGWEGTDTQYF. CDR3 DNA: TGTGCCAGCAGCTTAGGGGCAGGGTGGGAGGGCACAGATACGCAGTATTTT. The V call is TRBV7-2, the J call TRBJ2-3; the D gene is possibly TRBD2 (6 bases). The CDR3 length is 17 residues. CDR1 and CDR2 from the germline V gene are SGHTA and FQGNSA. V was pared by 1 base and J by 1 base, with 15 bases between.

This clonotype is a singleton in its sample. The chain recombines TRBV20-1 with TRBJ2-1; no clear D. The V end lost 6 bases, the J end lost 4 bases, and 13 bases lay between the germline ends. Per the germline V gene, CDR1 is DFQATT and CDR2 is SNEGSKA (reference sequence). This CDR3 region has 13 residues. CDR3 sequence (DNA): TGCAGTGCCCAGCGAACCGAGTACAATGAGCAGTTCTTC. Translation: CSAQRTEYNEQFF.

The rearrangement joins TRBV7-9 to TRBJ1-1; 8 nucleotides agree with TRBD1. The CDR3 length is 16 residues. V gave up 1 base and J gave up 5 bases; unmatched junction bases: 9. Germline values: CDR1 SEHNR, CDR2 FQNEAQ (reference sequence). DNA of the CDR3: TGTGCCAGCAGCTTAGAAGGGGCAGGGGGCAGGACTGAAGCTTTCTTT. Residues: CASSLEGAGGRTEAFF.

The CDR3 DNA is TGTGCCAGCAGCTTAGAGGGAGCTTGGGCTTTCTTT. Translating gives CASSLEGAWAFF. The rearrangement uses TRBV11-2 and TRBJ1-1; no firm D call. From germline, CDR1 is SGHAT and CDR2 FQNNGV. The CDR3 is 12 amino acids. The germline V and J ends were trimmed by 0 bases and 11 bases, with 10 bases remaining between them.

The V gene is TRBV29-1, the J gene TRBJ2-1; possible D gene TRBD2, 6 bases. Germline V gene sequence: CDR1 SQVTM, CDR2 ANQGSEA. Trimming took off 5 bases at V and 7 bases at J, with 18 bases between the two ends. The CDR3 is 14 residues long. The CDR3 sequence is CSVSGIAAINEQFF. Here the CDR3 DNA reads TGCAGCGTTTCGGGAATAGCGGCTATAAATGAGCAGTTCTTC.

The J gene is TRBJ2-2, the V gene TRBV24-1; 9 nucleotides line up with TRBD2. The V and J ends lost 3 bases and 0 bases, in that order; junction bases with no gene match: 4. This CDR3 spans 17 amino acids. Germline V gene data show CDR1 as KGHDR and CDR2 as SFDVKD. CDR3 loop: CATSDHSGGANTGELFF. CDR3 nucleotides: TGTGCCACCAGTGATCATAGCGGGGGCGCGAACACCGGGGAGCTGTTTTTT.

This clonotype has only a few counts. Sequence at one end of the junction differs from germline and may be a read error. The chain is built from TRBV12-3 or TRBV12-4 and TRBJ2-1, with D tentatively TRBD2 (5 bases). The CDR3 consists of 16 residues. The CDR3 reads CASSPRPGSNNNVQFF. The DNA of the CDR3 is TGTGCCAGCAGTCCCCGACCGGGGTCCAACAACAATGTGCAGTTCTTC.

The chain employs TRBV7-9 and TRBJ2-3; 7 positions match TRBD1. The CDR3 length is 16 residues. V shed 1 base, J shed 1 base, and the junction held 5 bases outside the gene matches. Germline loops: CDR1 SEHNR, CDR2 FQNEAQ (reference sequence). DNA for the CDR3: TGTGCCAGCAGCTTAGTCGCCGGGACAGGCACAGATACGCAGTATTTT. As protein: CASSLVAGTGTDTQYF.

This chain connects TRBV24-1 to TRBJ2-5, with D perhaps TRBD1 (5 bases). Trimming took off 6 bases at V and 5 bases at J, with 15 bases between the two ends. CDR1 and CDR2 from the germline V gene are KGHDR and SFDVKD. The CDR3 spans 14 residues. The DNA for the CDR3 is TGTGCCACCAGTTCATCAGGGTTATTGGAGACCCAGTACTTC. Amino acid sequence: CATSSSGLLETQYF.

This clonotype has more than one count but fewer than ten. CDR3 bases: TGTGCCAGCAGCCCGCGCCAGGGACTAGCGGACTCCTACGAGCAGTACTTC. This sequence encodes CASSPRQGLADSYEQYF. The V call is TRBV7-2, the J call TRBJ2-7, with 11 bases lining up with TRBD2. Germline values: CDR1 SGHTA, CDR2 FQGNSA. After removal of 5 bases from V and 0 bases from J, the junction contained 9 bases not matched to a gene. CDR3 size: 17 residues.

The chain employs TRBV20-1 and TRBJ1-5; maybe TRBD1 (5 bases). Trimming took 6 bases from V and 6 from J, leaving 21 bases between them. This CDR3 comprises 15 residues. Germline CDR1 DFQATT, CDR2 SNEGSKA (reference sequence). The CDR3 reads CSASSGEGVTQPQHF. The CDR3 bases are TGCAGTGCCTCTTCGGGGGAAGGAGTCACTCAGCCCCAGCATTTT.

V gene TRBV3-1 combines with J gene TRBJ2-5; TRBD1 is a possible D gene (6 bases). Between the trimmed V and J ends, which lost 4 bases and 5 bases, there was a span of 20 bases. In germline, CDR1 is LGHDT, CDR2 YNNKEL (reference sequence). The CDR3 consists of 16 residues. CDR3 DNA sequence: TGTGCCAGCAGCCCGGAATGGAGCTACAGGGTGGAGACCCAGTACTTC. Translated: CASSPEWSYRVETQYF.

This clonotype was detected a few times. The J gene is TRBJ1-4, the V gene TRBV12-3 or TRBV12-4; D uncertain. Trimming pared 3 bases from V and 6 bases from J, leaving 14 bases between. The CDR3 is made up of 15 amino acids. CDR3 in DNA: TGTGCCAGCAGTTTTCGGGTTCTGTGGGATGAAAAACTGTTTTTT. Translated: CASSFRVLWDEKLFF.

Ten or more counts support this clonotype. The gene calls are TRBV7-9 and TRBJ2-5; TRBD2 matches at 11 bases. Germline V gene data show CDR1 as SEHNR and CDR2 as FQNEAQ (reference sequence). The CDR3 totals 16 residues. The V segment lost 3 bases and the J segment 2 bases; nucleotides outside the gene matches: 5. The chain's CDR3 is CASSFGLAGTQETQYF. The DNA of the CDR3 is TGTGCCAGCAGCTTTGGACTAGCGGGTACTCAAGAGACCCAGTACTTC. Full variable domain (missing parts from reference TRBV7-9 and TRBJ2-5): DTGVSQNPRHKITKRGQNVTFRCDPISEHNRLYWYRQTLGQGPEFLTYFQNEAQLEKSRLLSDRFSAERPKGSFSTLEIQRTEQGDSAMYLCASSFGLAGTQETQYFGPGTRLLVL.

The chain combines TRBV7-2 with TRBJ2-3; 8 bases are shared with TRBD1. The J segment lost 5 bases and the V segment lost 5 bases, leaving 6 bases of the junction unmatched. The CDR3 loop spans 14 amino acids. Per the germline V gene, CDR1 is SGHTA and CDR2 is FQGNSA. DNA for the CDR3: TGTGCCAGCAGCCCTCCGGACAGGGAAGATACGCAGTATTTT. Translating it yields CASSPPDREDTQYF.

This clonotype was recorded a few times. This rearrangement joins TRBV4-1 to TRBJ2-6; D not certain. This CDR3 spans 17 amino acids. V was clipped by 2 bases and J by 4 bases, with 15 bases between them. Germline assignment: CDR1 MGHRA and CDR2 YSYEKL. The CDR3 region has the DNA TGCGCCAGCAGCCAAAGTGAGAGGCGTACGGGGGCCAACGTCCTGACTTTC. It codes for CASSQSERRTGANVLTF.